This TCR beta chain was found in a study of blood T cell repertoires in COVID-19. Study-wide background: Both acute and convalescent COVID-19 samples were obtained from the United States, Italy and Spain. Sample material is recorded as cDNA or gDNA derived from T cells, B-cell-depleted T cells, or PBMCs.

As handled by the study authors: Reference gene primers were amplified, and this amplification served to estimate nucleated cell counts. Some clones are missing from TCRdb's copy, which holds only in-frame ones; the method was immunoSEQ multiplex PCR. The D gene and trimming were derived from the DNA, and the V and J assignments and clone size from that table. The top ten hold 3.2% of the sample, which has 50,000 to 70,000 clones, around 77% seen once. Germline V gene sequence: CDR1 SGDLS, CDR2 YYNGEE. The CDR3 extends over 16 amino acids. Trimming stripped 3 bases from V and 6 bases from J, with 16 bases between.

This TCR was sampled from a man aged 60 to 75 with acute or convalescent COVID-19. The source material was peripheral blood. The chain has TRBV9 and TRBJ1-6; D is uncertain. The CDR3 DNA follows: TGTGCCAGCAGCGCCGATAGTACGCACAGTAATTCACCCCTCCACTTT. Amino acids: CASSADSTHSNSPLHF.